This T cell receptor beta chain was identified during a study of shared clonotypes between healthy human individuals. The V and J ends lost 4 bases and 5 bases respectively, with 21 bases between them. The CDR3 consists of 16 residues. CDR1 is SGDLS and CDR2 is YYNGEE in the germline V gene. Only in-frame clones appear in the TCRdb table, and some are missing; sequencing was by immunoSEQ multiplex PCR. The data hold about 1 million clones, with roughly 80% observed a single time. This receptor was identified in a man between 18 and 35 years old in good health. Material: memory CD4+ T cells sorted from blood. Sample subset: CD45RA-negative fraction. This chain links TRBV9 with TRBJ1-1; D perhaps matches TRBD1 (6 bases). The CDR3 region has the DNA TGTGCCAGCAGCTCACCCCGTGGGGGGGCGGAAACTGAAGCTTTCTTT. Amino acid sequence: CASSSPRGGAETEAFF.